The following is a T cell receptor (beta chain) sequence with its context. Its antigen is unidentified. A much larger clone lies a single base off, so this may be a read error. The read ends 3 residues shy of where the CDR3 ends; the end is completed using the germline J gene. This specimen includes other DNA sequences encoding the same CDR3. This sample was taken from a study of T cell clonality in common variable immunodeficiency. Germline CDR1 is GTSNPN and CDR2 is SVGIG (reference sequence). This CDR3 contains 11 residues. Clones were read by immunoSEQ multiplex PCR, and TCRdb kept only the in-frame ones, dropping some. This sample comprises 40,000 to 45,000 clones, none seen once only. General observations from the study: CVID subjects had higher TCRbeta clonality than healthy controls, most marked in about a third.

The chain carries TRBV30 and TRBJ1-3, with D tentatively TRBD1 (5 bases). Sequencing was carried out using peripheral blood mononuclear cells. This clonotype was sampled from a person between 18 and 69 years old in good health. This CDR3 reads CAWSRGNTIYF. The part of the CDR3 DNA that was read is TGTGCCTGGAGTCGGGGGAACACG.